This T cell receptor (beta chain) originates from a study of beta chain features in type 1 diabetes (dated by TCRdb to the late 2010s). A note on the overall study: Mean age, gender distribution, total cell number and subset yield did not differ between patients and healthy donors. A total of 100 million to 110 million sorted cells were examined across all samples, and a strong correlation was observed between cell number per subset and RNA yield. The study compared the TCRB repertoires of sorted circulating CD4+ T cell subsets in recently diagnosed type 1 diabetes patients with those in matched healthy donors. Naive and central memory subsets were obtained from all 30 or so donors, but regulatory and stem cell-like memory subsets were isolated from only 8 patients and roughly eight healthy donors. The research as a whole found: Naive, central memory and regulatory TCRB repertoires appeared to be more similar among patients than among healthy donors. Shorter templates might be favored by PCR, yet because patient and control samples were amplified and corrected together, any such skew would affect both groups equally. Because the HLA sub-analyses included only small numbers of individuals, any influence of HLA type on TCRB rearrangement was left unresolved. In all four CD4+ subsets, TCRB CDR3 length was moderately but significantly shorter in type 1 diabetes patients. Fewer insertions and more nucleotide deletions at VDJ recombination sites were observed in patients with type 1 diabetes, implying thymic rearrangement abnormalities. Because cDNA rather than genomic DNA was sequenced, highly expressing activated cells could have been over-represented, although no difference in activation and CD3 levels was found between groups.

As concerns this clone: Its binding antigen is unknown. No much larger clone exists at a distance of one base, and base qualities are not known.

Spanning cysteine to phenylalanine, the CDR3 consists of 15 amino acids. Left in the record is the CDR3 DNA by itself, 45 bases read in frame from the first base. V is cut by 4 bases and J by 3 bases, and the space between the germline ends is 10 bases. Based on the germline V gene, the CDR1 and CDR2 sequences are SGHDN and FVKESK. A single peripheral blood draw of 95 to 150 mL on average was collected from each donor into heparinised tubes. A BD FACSAria II and a panel including CD45RO, CCR7, CD25, CD127, CD95 and CD27 were used to sort naive, central memory, regulatory and stem cell-like memory CD4+ T cells. Purity was above 98% for every sorted population. Right away, PBMCs were isolated by Lymphoprep density gradient centrifugation and were stained directly, with no culture step. So that batch effects would be minimized, each experiment stained and sorted samples in pairs, pairing one healthy donor with one patient.

The entire amount of isolated RNA was reverse transcribed using the High Capacity cDNA Reverse Transcription Kit, so the sequenced TCRB transcripts were expressed ones. Deep immunoSEQ sequencing was applied to naive, central memory and regulatory T cell samples, giving an average of around 4 million total reads per sample. Sorted cells were lysed in RLT buffer, and RNA was extracted using DNase-treated RNeasy Micro or Mini kits according to cell number. To prevent cross-contamination, every cell subset was processed on its own, while patient and healthy donor samples were processed together. TCRB sequences were amplified from cDNA with the immunoSEQ multiplex PCR, producing 87-bp fragments spanning the CDR3 region. Amplicons were sequenced on the Illumina HiSeq platform. Processing in the source paper ran as follows. Synthetic template baselines were used to correct PCR bias computationally, reads within Hamming distance 2 were collapsed, and singletons that could not be merged were discarded. Reads were aligned against IMGT to assign V, D and J genes, CDR3 length and insertions or deletions at six rearrangement sites. Within each subset, clonotype counts were normalized to sorted cell number, and only after that were true diversity and Gini coefficients computed with the tcR R package. The overlap coefficient, calculated on TCRB nucleotide sequences, was used to quantify repertoire sharing. TCRdb carries this immuneACCESS record with in-frame sequences only. Its versions omit some clonotypes, under half of them owing to an unresolved V gene in the studies checked, with the rest unexplained. The V and J calls and clone size come from that table; D and trimming were worked out from the DNA. A total of 150,000 to 200,000 clones appear in this sample, around 13% of them only once. 0.5% to 0.75% of the sample is held by the ten biggest clonotypes.

The sample comprised central memory CD4+ T cells from blood. The chain uses TRBV14 and TRBJ2-6; D gene: possibly TRBD1, on 7 matching bases. The clonotype comes from a young woman in good health. In nucleotide form, the sequence is TGTGCCAGCAGCCGACAGGGAGGTGGGGCCAACGTCCTGACTTTC. It is translated as CASSRQGGGANVLTF.